The source of this T cell receptor (beta chain) is a study of blood T cell repertoires in COVID-19. TCRdb keeps only in-frame clones here, not all; method: immunoSEQ multiplex PCR. The sample carries about 62,000 clones, about nine tenths recorded once. Germline CDR1 and CDR2: SGDLS and YYNGEE. The length of the CDR3 is 14 residues. V gave up 1 base and J gave up 6 bases, with 10 bases separating them. This clonotype was obtained from a woman of 80 years or more with acute or convalescent COVID-19. Sequencing used peripheral blood. This chain uses TRBV9 with TRBJ2-2, with D maybe TRBD2 (6 bases). CDR3 amino acids: CASSVPSAAGELFF. As DNA, the CDR3 is TGTGCCAGCAGCGTACCTAGCGCGGCCGGGGAGCTGTTTTTT. The full variable domain, completed using reference TRBV9 and TRBJ2-2, is DSGVTQTPKHLITATGQRVTLRCSPRSGDLSVYWYQQSLDQGLQFLIQYYNGEERAKGNILERFSAQQFPDLHSELNLSSLELGDSALYFCASSVPSAAGELFFGEGSRLTVL.